The 29 T cell receptor beta chains below were found in one sample sequenced in a study of memory CD4+ T cells and cytomegalovirus serostatus. Single viable CD3+CD4+CD8-CD45RO+ cells were sorted as the memory CD4+ T cells. Method: immunoSEQ multiplex PCR; TCRdb's copy keeps in-frame clones and lacks some. Counted here are roughly 49,000 clones, roughly four fifths occurring once; the ten biggest clones make up 0.55% to 0.7%. Sample: memory CD4+ T cells from blood. These receptors were collected from an adult in good health and CMV-seronegative.

The chain employs TRBV7-2 and TRBJ2-4; D is perhaps TRBD1 (5 bases). From germline, CDR1 is SGHTA and CDR2 FQGNSA. Trimming took 2 bases from V and 5 from J, leaving 13 bases between them. This CDR3 region has 15 residues. The CDR3 reads CASSLNGAPENIQYF. In nucleotides, the CDR3 is TGTGCCAGCAGCTTAAATGGGGCCCCAGAAAACATTCAGTACTTC.

The chain links TRBV28 to TRBJ1-5; TRBD1 might be the D (5 bases). V was cut by 5 bases and J by 5 bases, with 13 bases left in between. The CDR3 consists of 14 residues. CDR1 is MDHEN, CDR2 SYDVKM, per germline. The CDR3 sequence: CASSPTGRHQPQHF. DNA of the CDR3: TGTGCCAGCAGTCCAACAGGCAGACATCAGCCCCAGCATTTT. Full variable domain (outside the CDR3, taken from reference TRBV28 and TRBJ1-5): DVKVTQSSRYLVKRTGEKVFLECVQDMDHENMFWYRQDPGLGLRLIYFSYDVKMKEKGDIPEGYSVSREKKERFSLILESASTNQTSMYLCASSPTGRHQPQHFGDGTRLSIL.

This rearrangement joins TRBV25-1 to TRBJ2-7, with D hard to call. The CDR3 runs to 11 residues. Per germline, CDR1 MGHDK and CDR2 SYGVNS. Deletions cut 5 bases from V and 6 bases from J, with 8 bases between. The CDR3 DNA is TGTGCCAGCAGTCTAAGAGGCGAGCAGTACTTC. Its translation: CASSLRGEQYF.

The rearrangement links TRBV2 to TRBJ2-7, with TRBD1 identical over 7 bases. Germline CDR1 is SNHLY and CDR2 is FYNNEI. Trimming cost V 7 bases and J 2 bases; bases outside gene matches: 11. The CDR3 sequence is 15 residues long. CDR3 protein: CASTRRTGTTYEQYF. In DNA form, the CDR3 reads TGTGCCAGCACAAGACGGACAGGAACTACCTACGAGCAGTACTTC.

This clone was seen a handful of times. The rearrangement uses TRBV28 and TRBJ2-7, with TRBD1 identical over 12 bases. V dropped 1 base and J dropped 8; count of bases not matched to a gene: 15. This CDR3 region has 18 residues. The germline V gene has CDR1 MDHEN and CDR2 SYDVKM. CDR3 in DNA: TGTGCCAGCAGTTTATCTCCGGGACAGGGGGCGAGACACGTTCAGCAGTACTTC. It is translated as CASSLSPGQGARHVQQYF.

The chain couples TRBV28 to TRBJ2-7, with TRBD1 as a possible D gene (6 bases). This CDR3 spans 13 amino acids. CDR1 and CDR2 from the germline V gene are MDHEN and SYDVKM. The V end was cut by 6 bases, the J end by 2 bases, with 11 bases between. CDR3 in amino acids: CASRSGHTYEQYF. Written as DNA, the CDR3 is TGTGCCAGCAGATCGGGACATACCTACGAGCAGTACTTC.

This clone was recorded only once. This rearrangement joins TRBV6-5 to TRBJ1-2; possibly TRBD1 for D (5 bases). This CDR3 comprises 16 residues. Trimming stripped 0 bases from V and 1 base from J, with 12 bases between. CDR1 is MNHEY and CDR2 is SVGAGI in the germline V gene. CDR3 sequence (DNA): TGTGCCAGCAGTTACTCTGGGGACTTACTTAACTATGGCTACACCTTC. Residues: CASSYSGDLLNYGYTF.

V is TRBV19 and J is TRBJ1-2; TRBD1 might be the D (6 bases). V gave up 5 bases and J gave up 4 bases, with 17 bases separating them. The CDR3 loop spans 15 amino acids. Germline V gene data show CDR1 as LNHDA and CDR2 as SQIVND (reference sequence). The CDR3 region is CASSLSQTGVYGYTF. CDR3 coding DNA: TGTGCCAGTAGTCTCTCTCAGACAGGTGTCTATGGCTACACCTTC. The whole variable domain, filled in from reference TRBV19 and TRBJ1-2, reads DGGITQSPKYLFRKEGQNVTLSCEQNLNHDAMYWYRQDPGQGLRLIYYSQIVNDFQKGDIAEGYSVSREKKESFPLTVTSAQKNPTAFYLCASSLSQTGVYGYTFGSGTRLTVV.

This clone was counted between two and nine times. V usage is TRBV2 and J usage is TRBJ2-1; D unresolved. This CDR3 has 11 amino acids. V shed 3 bases and J shed 5 bases, with 2 bases lying between them. Germline CDR1 reads SNHLY; CDR2 reads FYNNEI. The CDR3 sequence is CASSDNNEQFF. The CDR3 nucleotides are TGTGCCAGCAGTGACAACAATGAGCAGTTCTTC. Full variable domain (outside the CDR3, taken from reference TRBV2 and TRBJ2-1): EPEVTQTPSHQVTQMGQEVILRCVPISNHLYFYWYRQILGQKVEFLVSFYNNEISEKSEIFDDQFSVERPDGSNFTLKIRSTKLEDSAMYFCASSDNNEQFFGPGTRLTVL.

This clone showed up just a few times. The chain carries TRBV5-1 and TRBJ1-1; D is unresolved. Trimming took off 0 bases at V and 2 bases at J, with 8 bases between the two ends. Looked up from germline, CDR1 is SGHRS and CDR2 is YFSETQ. This CDR3 is 14 amino acids long. This CDR3 reads CASSLAQANTEAFF. The CDR3 DNA sequence: TGCGCCAGCAGCTTGGCCCAGGCTAACACTGAAGCTTTCTTT.

V gene TRBV6-6 combines with J gene TRBJ2-1, with D perhaps being TRBD1 or TRBD2 (6 bases each). CDR3 length: 14 residues. V shed 2 bases and J shed 5 bases, with 10 bases lying between them. Germline values: CDR1 MNHNY, CDR2 SVGAGI (reference sequence). The DNA for the CDR3 is TGTGCCAGCAGTTACGGGGGGCTGAACAATGAGCAGTTCTTC. This gives the protein CASSYGGLNNEQFF.

The CDR3 sequence: CASSPRTSADEQFF. The CDR3 nucleotides are TGTGCCAGCAGTCCGAGGACTAGCGCCGATGAGCAGTTCTTC. The V gene is TRBV2, the J gene TRBJ2-1; 9 bases are a match to TRBD2. The J segment lost 8 bases and the V segment lost 5 bases, leaving 7 bases of the junction unmatched. Germline V gene lookup returns CDR1 SNHLY and CDR2 FYNNEI. This CDR3 is built from 14 residues.

The sample holds a few counts of this clone. This chain links TRBV7-2 with TRBJ1-2; perhaps TRBD1 as D (6 bases). The germline CDR1 and CDR2 sequences are SGHTA and FQGNSA. The V and J ends lost 5 bases and 4 bases respectively, with 23 bases between them. CDR3 length: 17 residues. The CDR3 loop reads CASSPRGNGERAYGYTF. The CDR3, as DNA: TGTGCCAGCAGCCCCAGGGGTAATGGGGAAAGAGCCTATGGCTACACCTTC.

This clone has just one count. The CDR3 loop reads CASSLGTGSYEQYF. The CDR3 coding sequence is TGTGCCAGCAGCTTAGGGACAGGGAGCTACGAGCAGTACTTC. The chain employs TRBV7-9 and TRBJ2-7; 8 positions agree with TRBD1. The V gene end was trimmed by 1 base and the J gene end by 3 bases; junction bases not matched to a gene: 2. CDR1 is SEHNR and CDR2 is FQNEAQ in the germline V gene (reference sequence). This CDR3 is 14 amino acids long.

This sequence joins TRBV7-2 and TRBJ1-3; perhaps TRBD1 as D (6 bases). V was cut by 4 bases and J by 2 bases, with 12 bases left in between. From germline, CDR1 is SGHTA and CDR2 FQGNSA. This CDR3 contains 15 residues. CDR3 protein: CASSSLQGPGNTIYF. As DNA, the CDR3 is TGTGCCAGCAGCTCACTACAGGGTCCTGGAAACACCATATATTTT.

This chain links TRBV7-2 with TRBJ1-4, with 9 bases that match TRBD1. The CDR3 covers 13 residues. V lost 1 base, J lost 10 bases, and 1 base stayed unmatched. Looked up from germline, CDR1 is SGHTA and CDR2 is FQGNSA. The CDR3 here is CASSLEDRGKLFF. CDR3 DNA sequence: TGTGCCAGCAGCTTAGAGGACAGGGGAAAACTGTTTTTT.

The chain joins TRBV7-9 to TRBJ2-3; D perhaps matches TRBD2 (5 bases). Trimming cost V 4 bases and J 6 bases, with 11 bases left between them. CDR1 is SEHNR, CDR2 FQNEAQ, per germline (reference sequence). The CDR3 length is 13 residues. In DNA, the CDR3 is TGTGCCAGCAGCTCATCGGGATTCGATACGCAGTATTTT. Protein: CASSSSGFDTQYF.

The gene calls are TRBV5-6 and TRBJ2-1; TRBD1 is a possible D gene (6 bases). Germline loops: CDR1 SGHDT, CDR2 YYEEEE. Trimming cost V 4 bases and J 6 bases, with 11 bases left between them. The length of the CDR3 is 13 residues. CDR3 region: CASSVTGGNEQFF. CDR3 DNA: TGTGCCAGCAGCGTGACAGGCGGCAATGAGCAGTTCTTC. Looking up the rest from reference TRBV5-6 and TRBJ2-1 gives the full variable domain: DAGVTQSPTHLIKTRGQQVTLRCSPKSGHDTVSWYQQALGQGPQFIFQYYEEEERQRGNFPDRFSGHQFPNYSSELNVNALLLGDSALYLCASSVTGGNEQFFGPGTRLTVL.

The gene calls are TRBV6-6 and TRBJ1-3; D gene uncertain. The CDR3 is 14 residues long. Deletions cut 5 bases from V and 8 bases from J, with 16 bases between. Germline assignment: CDR1 MNHNY and CDR2 SVGAGI (reference sequence). This CDR3 is CASSSLGNDDTIYF. DNA for the CDR3: TGTGCCAGCAGTAGTCTGGGGAATGACGACACCATATATTTT.

In its sample, this clone was seen once. The chain is built from TRBV25-1 and TRBJ1-5, with unresolved D. The CDR3 runs to 14 residues. V lost 4 bases and J lost 2, with 9 bases in between. Germline CDR1 MGHDK, CDR2 SYGVNS. The CDR3 reads CASSGGPRNQPQHF. The CDR3 DNA reads TGTGCCAGCAGTGGCGGCCCTCGCAATCAGCCCCAGCATTTT. The entire variable domain, with the rest obtained from reference TRBV25-1 and TRBJ1-5, is as follows: EADIYQTPRYLVIGTGKKITLECSQTMGHDKMYWYQQDPGMELHLIHYSYGVNSTEKGDLSSESTVSRIRTEHFPLTLESARPSHTSQYLCASSGGPRNQPQHFGDGTRLSIL.

The V call is TRBV11-2, the J call TRBJ1-2, with a weak D call TRBD1 (5 bases). Germline loops: CDR1 SGHAT, CDR2 FQNNGV. Trimming cost V 5 bases and J 3 bases, with 16 bases left between them. The CDR3 totals 15 residues. CDR3 protein: CASSATGRLDYGYTF. The CDR3 DNA reads TGTGCCAGCAGCGCAACAGGTCGTTTAGACTATGGCTACACCTTC.

The chain joins TRBV10-3 to TRBJ1-5; no reliable D call. The CDR3 loop spans 13 amino acids. The ends were cut back, 4 bases at V and 7 bases at J, with 11 bases in the middle. CDR1 is ENHRY, CDR2 SYGVKD, per germline. The CDR3: CAISVRERQPQHF. The CDR3 DNA sequence: TGTGCCATCAGTGTTCGCGAAAGGCAGCCCCAGCATTTT.

The chain combines TRBV5-4 with TRBJ2-5; D tentatively fits TRBD1 or TRBD2 (6 bases each). Germline V gene data show CDR1 as SGHNT and CDR2 as YYREEE (reference sequence). The CDR3 runs to 14 residues. V shed 1 base and J shed 4 bases, with 11 bases lying between them. CDR3 sequence (DNA): TGTGCCAGCAGCTTGCGGGGGCCGGGAGAGACCCAGTACTTC. Encoded protein: CASSLRGPGETQYF.

The chain has TRBV6-4 and TRBJ2-1, with D possibly TRBD1 on 6 matching bases. V lost 6 bases to trimming and J lost 6 bases, with 21 bases between them. The CDR3 has 16 amino acids. CDR1 and CDR2 (germline): MRHNA, SNTAGT. The CDR3 protein is CASSYEAAGVSNEQFF. CDR3 nucleotide sequence: TGTGCCAGCAGCTACGAGGCGGCAGGGGTTTCCAATGAGCAGTTCTTC.

The chain recombines TRBV4-2 with TRBJ1-5; D remains unclear. Germline V lookup: CDR1 LGHNA, CDR2 YNFKEQ. V dropped 0 bases and J dropped 4 bases, with 10 bases sitting between them. This CDR3 has 15 amino acids. CDR3 DNA sequence: TGTGCCAGCAGCCAAGATCCGGACGAGAATCAGCCCCAGCATTTT. It yields the protein CASSQDPDENQPQHF.

The chain joins TRBV5-1 to TRBJ2-7, with TRBD1 identical over 7 bases. The V segment lost 4 bases and the J segment 4 bases; nucleotides outside the gene matches: 8. This CDR3 is 14 amino acids long. The V gene's germline CDR1 is SGHRS and CDR2 YFSETQ. CDR3: CASSLLGQKYEQYF. The DNA of the CDR3 is TGCGCCAGCAGCCTGCTGGGACAGAAGTACGAGCAGTACTTC. Full variable domain (remainder filled in from reference TRBV5-1 and TRBJ2-7): KAGVTQTPRYLIKTRGQQVTLSCSPISGHRSVSWYQQTPGQGLQFLFEYFSETQRNKGNFPGRFSGRQFSNSRSEMNVSTLELGDSALYLCASSLLGQKYEQYFGPGTRLTVT.

The V and J genes are TRBV2 and TRBJ1-1; weak D call: TRBD1 (5 bases). There are 12 residues in the CDR3. Trimming removed 9 bases at V and 7 bases at J, with 15 bases between. Germline loops: CDR1 SNHLY, CDR2 FYNNEI. CDR3 nucleotide sequence: TGTGCCAGGAACCGGGACGGAATTGAAGCTTTCTTT. Translating gives CARNRDGIEAFF.

The chain is built from TRBV18 and TRBJ2-7, with no clear D. Trimming removed 3 bases at V and 0 bases at J, with 3 bases between. The CDR3 covers 12 residues. Germline-derived CDR1 and CDR2 are KGHSH and LQKENI. The CDR3 loop reads CASSPLSYEQYF. CDR3 nucleotides: TGTGCCAGCTCACCTCTCTCCTACGAGCAGTACTTC.

In its sample, this clone was seen a few times. The chain employs TRBV5-4 and TRBJ2-4; 11 bases align to TRBD2. J was trimmed by 0 bases and V by 0 bases; bases with no gene match: 5. CDR1 and CDR2 (germline): SGHNT, YYREEE (reference sequence). The CDR3 has 18 amino acids. The CDR3 coding sequence is TGTGCCAGCAGCTTGGGGGCTAGCGGGGGGATAGCCAAAAACATTCAGTACTTC. The encoded protein is CASSLGASGGIAKNIQYF.